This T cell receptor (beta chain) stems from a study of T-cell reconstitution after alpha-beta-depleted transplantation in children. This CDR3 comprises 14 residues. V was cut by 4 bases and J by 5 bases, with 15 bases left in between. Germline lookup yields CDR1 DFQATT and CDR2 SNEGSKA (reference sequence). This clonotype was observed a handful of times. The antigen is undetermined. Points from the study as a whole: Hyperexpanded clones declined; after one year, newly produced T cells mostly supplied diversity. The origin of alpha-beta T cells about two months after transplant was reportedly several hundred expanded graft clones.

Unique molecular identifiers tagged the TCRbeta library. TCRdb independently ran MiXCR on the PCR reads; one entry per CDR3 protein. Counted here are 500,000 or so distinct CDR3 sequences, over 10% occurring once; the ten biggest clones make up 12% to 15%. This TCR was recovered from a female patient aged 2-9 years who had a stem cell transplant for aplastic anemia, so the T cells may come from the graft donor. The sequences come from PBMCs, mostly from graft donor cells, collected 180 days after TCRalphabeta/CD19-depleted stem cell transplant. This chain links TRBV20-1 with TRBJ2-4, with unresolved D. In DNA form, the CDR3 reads TGCAGTGCTACCTCCAGCTGGCAGGAAAACATTCAGTACTTC. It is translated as CSATSSWQENIQYF.